This T cell receptor (beta chain) was documented in a study of T cells in Graves' hyperthyroidism and ophthalmopathy. Background on the study: Sampling of peripheral blood happened at initial diagnosis, prior to any treatment.

Trimming cost V 1 base and J 2 bases, with 12 bases left between them. The CDR3 contains 16 residues. Germline V CDR1 and CDR2: MNHEY, SMNVEV (reference sequence). TCR beta CDR3 regions were amplified from RNA transcripts. First-round RT-PCR with HTBI primers amplified the TCR CDR3 region. TCRdb reprocessed the multiplex PCR reads via MiXCR and lists one record per CDR3 protein. The sample shows hundreds of thousands of distinct CDR3 sequences, about 20% of them seen only once. J is TRBJ1-5 and V is TRBV27; maybe TRBD1 (6 bases). The sequence was obtained from a man aged 25 to 40 with Graves' ophthalmopathy. The sequenced material came from blood. CDR3 nucleotides: TGTGCCAGCAGTTTATGGGGGGCGGTAGGCAATCAGCCCCAGCATTTT. Translating it yields CASSLWGAVGNQPQHF.